This TCR beta chain was found in a study of T cells in Graves' hyperthyroidism and ophthalmopathy. Findings of the study overall: Ophthalmopathy was predicted by the model a median of around 5.9 months ahead of onset. The blood repertoire included most of the expanded thyroid clonotypes above 0.001.

Trimming shortened V by 5 bases and J by 5 bases, and 15 bases separated the two germline ends. Germline V gene sequence: CDR1 SGHNT, CDR2 YENEEA. The CDR3 sequence is 14 residues long. This clonotype was detected many times. No antigen is known for it. Patients with uncontrolled infections, other autoimmune diseases, pregnancy or lactation were excluded. Diagnosis relied on clinical symptoms, serum thyroxine and TRAb, thyroid ultrasound and orbital computed tomography. TCR beta CDR3 sequences were amplified from RNA transcripts. The HTBI primer set served for first-round RT-PCR of the TCR CDR3. Each CDR3 protein is one row after TCRdb ran MiXCR on the multiplex PCR reads. This sample yields roughly 570,000 distinct CDR3 sequences, of which 46% are seen a single time; 7.5% to 8.5% belongs to the top ten.

The receptor was isolated from a young woman with Graves' hyperthyroidism. V gene TRBV11-3 combines with J gene TRBJ1-1, with D possibly being TRBD1 (6 bases). Source material: peripheral blood or thyroid tissue (not recorded which). This chain's CDR3 is CASSPNQGITEAFF. CDR3 coding DNA: TGTGCCAGCAGCCCCAACCAGGGGATAACTGAAGCTTTCTTT.